This is a list of T cell receptor beta chains from one sample in a study of Japanese encephalitis immunity and Zika vaccine responses. TCRdb redid the calling of the 5' RACE reads with MiXCR, one entry per CDR3 protein. The sample has hundreds of distinct CDR3 sequences, 1.6% seen once; the top ten hold approximately 24%. The specimen was antigen-activated CD4+ T cells from blood, cultured, collected during a Zika inactivated vaccine study. The receptor source for this set is an adult man who received an inactivated Zika virus vaccine. The CDR3 runs from the conserved cysteine through the conserved F or W. A D gene is named only where the DNA matches it firmly. Size is stated as once, few, many, or a class for an expanded clone.

abundance,v_gene,d_gene,j_gene,CDR3nt,CDR3aa
large,TRBV6-2/TRBV6-3,TRBD1,TRBJ2-5,TGTGCCAGCAGTTACCCTAGGACAGGGACGGATCAAGAGACCCAGTACTTC,CASSYPRTGTDQETQYF
hyperexpanded,TRBV10-3,TRBD1,TRBJ1-5,TGTGCCATCAGTGAGTCTGGACAGGGAAGAGGCAATCAGCCCCAGCATTTT,CAISESGQGRGNQPQHF
medium-sized,TRBV3-1,TRBD1,TRBJ1-3,TGTGCCAGCAGTCGTACAGGGGGACCTGGAAACACCATATATTTT,CASSRTGGPGNTIYF
medium-sized,TRBV6-1,TRBD2,TRBJ2-1,TGTGCCAGCAGTGAGGCTAGCAGCGGGGGAGGATACAATGAGCAGTTCTTC,CASSEASSGGGYNEQFF
medium-sized,TRBV27,NA,TRBJ2-5,TGTGCCAGCAGCCTAAGGGGGACCGGGGCGGCCCAGTACTTC,CASSLRGTGAAQYF
hyperexpanded,TRBV7-9,NA,TRBJ1-1,TGTGCCAGCAGCTATTGGGGAATGAGGACCAAAAATAGCGGCACTGAAGCTTTCTTT,CASSYWGMRTKNSGTEAFF
large,TRBV12-5,NA,TRBJ2-7,TGTGCTAGTGGGGCCCATACCTACGAGCAGTACTTC,CASGAHTYEQYF
large,TRBV12-3/TRBV12-4,NA,TRBJ1-1,TGTGCCAGCAGTTTCATACGGGAAGCTTTCTTT,CASSFIREAFF
large,TRBV7-2,NA,TRBJ1-1,TGTGCCAGCAGAATTAATCGGGACACTGAAGCTTTCTTT,CASRINRDTEAFF
large,TRBV6-5,TRBD1,TRBJ2-7,TGTGCCAGCAGTAGAATGGACAGGATTATACGGGAGCAGTACTTC,CASSRMDRIIREQYF
large,TRBV4-2,NA,TRBJ1-1,TGTGCCAGCAGCCCAATGGGAAACACTGAAGCTTTCTTT,CASSPMGNTEAFF
medium-sized,TRBV7-6,TRBD1,TRBJ2-1,TGTGCCAGCAGCCCGAGGGGGCTAAACAAATACAATGAGCAGTTCTTC,CASSPRGLNKYNEQFF
many,TRBV7-9,TRBD1,TRBJ1-4,TGTGCCAGCAGCTTACCAAAGGGACAGACTAACTTCTTAGAGAATGAAAAACTGTTTTTT,CASSLPKGQTNFLENEKLFF
large,TRBV7-2,NA,TRBJ1-2,TGTGCCAGCAGCCCAATCAGGGGATCGGGTGGCTACACCTTC,CASSPIRGSGGYTF
large,TRBV7-9,NA,TRBJ2-1,TGTGCCAGCAGCCCTCCTGGGGCGGAGACCTACAATGAGCAGTTCTTC,CASSPPGAETYNEQFF
large,TRBV6-1,NA,TRBJ2-2,TGTGCCAGCCACACAGGCTACCAGAACACCGGGGAGCTGTTTTTT,CASHTGYQNTGELFF
large,TRBV9,NA,TRBJ2-3,TGTGCCAGCAGCGTAGGGGGGACAACCTTGGATACGCAGTATTTT,CASSVGGTTLDTQYF
hyperexpanded,TRBV7-6,NA,TRBJ2-7,TGTGCCAGCAGCAATGGACGGTCCTACGAGCAGTACTTC,CASSNGRSYEQYF
large,TRBV20-1,TRBD2,TRBJ2-5,TGCAGTGTCCTAGCGGGGGGCAAAGAGACCCAGTACTTC,CSVLAGGKETQYF
large,TRBV7-9,NA,TRBJ1-1,TGTGCCAGCAGCCCACCTGGGGAGGGAGCAGCTTTCTTT,CASSPPGEGAAFF
medium-sized,TRBV19,TRBD1,TRBJ2-1,TGTGCCAGTAGACCCTCCACCGGGACAGGTTCCTACAATGAGCAGTTCTTC,CASRPSTGTGSYNEQFF
large,TRBV12-3/TRBV12-4,TRBD2,TRBJ2-3,TGTGCCAGCAGTACCCCGCCGGGGACTAGCGGGGGTAATACGCAGTATTTT,CASSTPPGTSGGNTQYF
medium-sized,TRBV20-1,NA,TRBJ2-3,TGCAGTGCCCGGAGTAGGGGGTTTCGCACAGATACGCAGTATTTT,CSARSRGFRTDTQYF
medium-sized,TRBV20-1,TRBD1,TRBJ1-2,TGCAGTGCTACCGCAGGGGGCTCCAGCAATTATGGCTACACCTTC,CSATAGGSSNYGYTF
large,TRBV9,TRBD2,TRBJ2-3,TGTGCCAGCAGCGTAGGGAGTAGCGGGGGCGCAGATACGCAGTATTTT,CASSVGSSGGADTQYF
medium-sized,TRBV4-3,NA,TRBJ2-1,TGCGCCAGCAGCCAAGGGAGGGGGGGACACAATGAGCAGTTCTTC,CASSQGRGGHNEQFF
medium-sized,TRBV5-1,TRBD2,TRBJ2-3,TGCGCCAGCAGCTTTTATTTGGGCGGGGGGGCCGTGGCAGATACGCAGTATTTT,CASSFYLGGGAVADTQYF
medium-sized,TRBV20-1,NA,TRBJ1-1,TGCAGTGCTAGGCCCCAAGTTGAAGCTTTCTTT,CSARPQVEAFF
medium-sized,TRBV9,TRBD1,TRBJ1-3,TGTGCCAGCAGCGTAGCTACGGGACAGGGGACTGGAAACACCATATATTTT,CASSVATGQGTGNTIYF
large,TRBV12-3/TRBV12-4,NA,TRBJ1-1,TGTGCCAGCAGTTCAGTGGGGGGCACTGAAGCTTTCTTT,CASSSVGGTEAFF
large,TRBV4-3,NA,TRBJ2-2,TGCGCCAGCAGCCAAGGGGGTCCCGGGGAGCTGTTTTTT,CASSQGGPGELFF
medium-sized,TRBV7-3,TRBD2,TRBJ2-3,TGTGCCAGCAGCCCTAGTAGCGGGGGGGCCGGTATTGGTACAGATACGCAGTATTTT,CASSPSSGGAGIGTDTQYF
large,TRBV4-3,NA,TRBJ1-1,TGCGCCAGCAGCCAAGATCCCCTGAACACTGAAGCTTTCTTT,CASSQDPLNTEAFF
large,TRBV29-1,NA,TRBJ2-5,TGCAGCGTTGAAGGGGGCGCGGAGACCCAGTACTTC,CSVEGGAETQYF
large,TRBV5-1,TRBD2,TRBJ2-3,TGCGCCAGCAGCTTGGTTTTGGCGGGGGGGCCAAGAGATACGCAGTATTTT,CASSLVLAGGPRDTQYF
medium-sized,TRBV5-4,NA,TRBJ2-6,TGTGCCAGCAGCTTGGGGGGCGGCTCTGGGGCCAACGTCCTGACTTTC,CASSLGGGSGANVLTF
large,TRBV7-7,TRBD1,TRBJ1-5,TGTGCTAGCAGCTCGACCTTCCGACAGGGGAATAGTCAGCCCCAGCATTTT,CASSSTFRQGNSQPQHF
medium-sized,TRBV21-1,NA,TRBJ2-3,TGTGCCAGATTCTTCGGCGGGGATGACGTTCATAGGCAGTATTTT,CARFFGGDDVHRQYF
medium-sized,TRBV12-3/TRBV12-4,NA,TRBJ2-2,TGTGCCAGCATCCGGAGGGTTGTCACCGGGGAGCTGTTTTTT,CASIRRVVTGELFF
large,TRBV15,NA,TRBJ1-6,TGTGCCACCAGCAGTCCGTCCCGGCCCCTCCACTTT,CATSSPSRPLHF
large,TRBV12-3/TRBV12-4,TRBD2,TRBJ2-3,TGTGCCAGCAGTTTCAAGCGGGGGGGCGGGGCAGATACGCAGTATTTT,CASSFKRGGGADTQYF
medium-sized,TRBV7-2,NA,TRBJ2-5,TGTGCCAGCAGCTTACTCCGGGGGCAAGAGACCCAGTACTTC,CASSLLRGQETQYF
medium-sized,TRBV7-3,NA,TRBJ2-3,TGTGCCAGCAGCGGAGGAGTGGGGTTAATCGATACGCAGTATTTT,CASSGGVGLIDTQYF
large,TRBV5-1,TRBD2,TRBJ2-3,TGCGCCAGCAGCCACAGGTTGGCGGGGGGGCTGGATACGCAGTATTTT,CASSHRLAGGLDTQYF
medium-sized,TRBV7-6,NA,TRBJ1-3,TGTGCCAGCAGCTTGGTATCCACTGGAAACACCATATATTTT,CASSLVSTGNTIYF
hyperexpanded,TRBV6-2/TRBV6-3,NA,TRBJ2-7,TGTGCCAGCAGTTACACGGGTTACGAGCAGTACTTC,CASSYTGYEQYF
large,TRBV6-1,NA,TRBJ2-5,TGTGCCAGCAGTGACTTTCGGCGGGGAGGAGAGACCCAGTACTTC,CASSDFRRGGETQYF
many,TRBV11-1,TRBD2,TRBJ2-2,TGTGCCAGCAGCTTAGCAGGGACTAGCCTAAACACCGGGGAGCTGTTTTTT,CASSLAGTSLNTGELFF
hyperexpanded,TRBV5-1,NA,TRBJ1-6,TGCGCCAGCAGCGACCGGGACGGGACTAATCCCCTCCACTTT,CASSDRDGTNPLHF
large,TRBV11-3,TRBD1,TRBJ2-7,TGTGCCCCGTCGCCGGGACAGGGGAGCTCCTACGAGCAGTACTTC,CAPSPGQGSSYEQYF
large,TRBV4-3,NA,TRBJ1-6,TGCGCCAGCAGCCAGGGCACAGGGTATAATTCACCCCTCCACTTT,CASSQGTGYNSPLHF
medium-sized,TRBV10-2,NA,TRBJ2-1,TGCGCCACCAAACTTGGGACAATAGCTGAGCAGTTCTTC,CATKLGTIAEQFF
medium-sized,TRBV20-1,TRBD2,TRBJ2-5,TGCAGTGCCCACCTAGCGGGGGGGGGGGAGACCCAGTACTTC,CSAHLAGGGETQYF
large,TRBV6-1,NA,TRBJ2-1,TGTGCCAGCAGCCCCTTCGACATCGGGGCTGAGCAGTTCTTC,CASSPFDIGAEQFF
large,TRBV6-2/TRBV6-3,NA,TRBJ2-1,TGTGCCAGCAGTTACTTTCCCACCGACAATGAGCAGTTCTTC,CASSYFPTDNEQFF